This is a list of T cell receptor beta chains from one sample in a study of read filtering for tumor transcriptome and immune sequencing. TCRdb re-called the reads through MiXCR, storing one row per CDR3 protein. The sample holds 46,000 or so distinct CDR3 sequences, roughly 18% seen once. Specimen: a population of CD138-negative cells sorted from bone marrow. These receptors were obtained from a donor at least 40 years old with multiple myeloma. The CDR3 runs from the conserved cysteine through the conserved F or W. A D gene is named only where the DNA matches it firmly. For some rows the clone size is stated as once, few or many, or as a class when expanded; others skip it.

TRBJ1-4 | many | NA | TRBV5-1 | TGCGCCAGCAGGCGGTGGGAATCAACTAATGAAAAACTGTTTTTT | CASRRWESTNEKLFF
TRBJ1-3 | few | NA | TRBV20-1 | TGCAGTGCTAGATCACCGGCTTACTCTGGAAACACCATATATTTT | CSARSPAYSGNTIYF
TRBJ1-5 | many | NA | TRBV29-1 | TGCAGCGTTGAATTGGCAGTAGGACAGCCCCAGCATTTT | CSVELAVGQPQHF
TRBJ2-3 | many | TRBD2 | TRBV20-1 | TGCAGTGCTAGAACGGCGGGAGGGCCGGTTGGCACAGATACGCAGTATTTT | CSARTAGGPVGTDTQYF
TRBJ1-2 | NA | NA | TRBV5-1 | TGCGCCAGCAGCTTGGTTGGCAGGAGGGAAGATGGCTACACCTTC | CASSLVGRREDGYTF
TRBJ2-1 | many | TRBD2 | TRBV11-2 | TGTGCCAGCAGCCGGGGAGCGGGGTCCTACAATGAGCAGTTCTTC | CASSRGAGSYNEQFF
TRBJ2-2 | many | NA | TRBV12-3/TRBV12-4 | TGTGCCAGCAGCCGAACAGGGATGGACACCGGGGAGCTGTTTTTT | CASSRTGMDTGELFF
TRBJ2-2 | many | TRBD2 | TRBV3-1 | TGTGCCAGCAGCAGAGCGCTAGCGGGGGCGAACACCGGGGAGCTGTTTTTT | CASSRALAGANTGELFF
TRBJ1-5 | many | NA | TRBV5-1 | TGCGCCAGCAGCTTGTCCGGCAGAGATAGCAATCAGCCCCAGCATTTT | CASSLSGRDSNQPQHF
TRBJ2-3 | many | TRBD2 | TRBV24-1 | TGTGCCACCAATAGCGGGGGGGGCCCAGATACGCAGTATTTT | CATNSGGGPDTQYF
TRBJ2-3 | NA | NA | TRBV4-1 | TGCGCCAGCAGCCAATTGCGCATGCGGGCCTTAGATGATACGCAGTATTTT | CASSQLRMRALDDTQYF
TRBJ2-4 | many | NA | TRBV7-2 | TGTGCCAGCAGCCCCATCCTCACGCTGGAGCAGTACTTC | CASSPILTLEQYF
TRBJ2-3 | NA | NA | TRBV12-3/TRBV12-4 | TGTGCCAGCTGTCTAATGGGCACAGATACGCAGTATTTT | CASCLMGTDTQYF
TRBJ1-4 | few | NA | TRBV14 | TGTGCCAGCAGCCCCACTGGGAACCGGGGAAAACTGTTTTTT | CASSPTGNRGKLFF
TRBJ2-5 | medium-sized | NA | TRBV27 | TGTGCCAGCAGTACCCAGGGTGGTGAAGGGACCCAGTACTTC | CASSTQGGEGTQYF
TRBJ2-7 | many | NA | TRBV29-1 | TGCAGCGTTGGACAGAGATACGAGCAGTACTTC | CSVGQRYEQYF
TRBJ2-2 | many | TRBD1 | TRBV12-3/TRBV12-4 | TGTGCCAGCAGTAAAGGGACAGGGACCGGGGAGCTGTTTTTT | CASSKGTGTGELFF
TRBJ2-7 | many | TRBD1 | TRBV18 | TGTGCCAGCTCACCCCGGGACAGGGAAACCTACGAGCAGTACTTC | CASSPRDRETYEQYF
TRBJ2-7 | many | NA | TRBV5-1 | TGCGCCAGCAGCTTGGAGCGGAGCCCTGGCGAGCAGTACTTC | CASSLERSPGEQYF
TRBJ2-6 | many | NA | TRBV6-2/TRBV6-3 | TGTGCCAGCAGGGAACAGGGAGCTGCTGGGGCCAACGTCCTGACTTTC | CASREQGAAGANVLTF
TRBJ2-7 | many | NA | TRBV14 | TGTGCCAGCAGCCAAGTTGCCGGGGCCGAGCAGTACTTC | CASSQVAGAEQYF
TRBJ2-1 | many | NA | TRBV11-2 | TGTGCCAGCAGCTTAACCCTAAGCTCCTACAATGAGCAGTTCTTC | CASSLTLSSYNEQFF
TRBJ1-5 | many | NA | TRBV7-8 | TGTGCCAGCAGCTTAGAGTTCTGGGGGGTTCAGCCCCAGCATTTT | CASSLEFWGVQPQHF
TRBJ2-5 | many | NA | TRBV7-2 | TGTGCCAGCACCAAAGCGTACCAAGAGACCCAGTACTTC | CASTKAYQETQYF
TRBJ2-1 | many | TRBD1 | TRBV7-9 | TGTGCCAGCAGCCCCGGGACAGGGGGCTACAATGAGCAGTTCTTC | CASSPGTGGYNEQFF
TRBJ1-2 | NA | TRBD1 | TRBV19 | TGTGCCAGTAGTCGCACAGGGGGCCGTCCCCCTGGCTATGGCTACACCTTC | CASSRTGGRPPGYGYTF
TRBJ2-2 | NA | NA | TRBV12-3/TRBV12-4 | TGTGCCAGCAGTTTAACGGGAGAGTCTGGGGAGCTGTTTTTT | CASSLTGESGELFF
TRBJ1-5 | few | NA | TRBV7-9 | TGTGCCAGCAGCTTAGCAGTGGGTCAGCCCCAGCATTTT | CASSLAVGQPQHF
TRBJ2-1 | many | NA | TRBV9 | TGTGCCAGCAGCGTAAGGTCGAGGCCTGACCATGAGCAGTTCTTC | CASSVRSRPDHEQFF
TRBJ2-1 | many | NA | TRBV6-6 | TGTGCCAGCAGCCCGGCCCGGACGGGCTCCTACAATGAGCAGTTCTTC | CASSPARTGSYNEQFF
TRBJ2-7 | many | NA | TRBV7-9 | TGTGCCAGCAGCTTAGCTCCCTACGAGCAGTACTTC | CASSLAPYEQYF
TRBJ2-3 | many | NA | TRBV21-1 | TGTGCCAGGGCGAGAGGGACTAGCGGGAGAACGCGCACAGATACGCAGTATTTT | CARARGTSGRTRTDTQYF
TRBJ2-3 | many | NA | TRBV10-2 | TGCGCCAGCAGTGAGACCACAGATACGCAGTATTTT | CASSETTDTQYF
TRBJ2-3 | many | NA | TRBV11-2 | TGTGCCAGCAGCCCCCGCCAGGCGGGCACAGATACGCAGTATTTT | CASSPRQAGTDTQYF
TRBJ1-1 | few | TRBD1 | TRBV3-1 | TGTGCCAGCAGCCTCGGGACAGGGGACGGCACTGAAGCTTTCTTT | CASSLGTGDGTEAFF
TRBJ2-1 | many | TRBD2 | TRBV30 | TGTGCCTGGAGTTTGACTATCTGGGAGGGCGAGCAGTTCTTC | CAWSLTIWEGEQFF
TRBJ2-2 | NA | NA | TRBV5-1 | TGCGCCAACAACGAACCAGGAGGCGGGGAGCTGTTTTTT | CANNEPGGGELFF
TRBJ2-3 | many | TRBD2 | TRBV11-2 | TGTGCCAGCAGCACGTACCTAACCGCGGGAGCAGATACGCAGTATTTT | CASSTYLTAGADTQYF
TRBJ2-5 | many | TRBD2 | TRBV11-1 | TGTGCCAGCAGCTTCGAGGGGTCGGGAGGAGAGACCCAGTACTTC | CASSFEGSGGETQYF
TRBJ1-5 | many | NA | TRBV20-1 | TGCAGTGCGATATCCAGGGACGTGATAGAGCCCCAGCATTTT | CSAISRDVIEPQHF
TRBJ2-1 | NA | TRBD2 | TRBV18 | TGTGCCAGCTCACCAACGCGGGGACTAGCGGGAGGGCCGGAGCAGTTCTTC | CASSPTRGLAGGPEQFF
TRBJ2-5 | NA | TRBD1 | TRBV11-3 | TGTGCCTGCAGCTCCTACAGGGGCGCTGCGACCCAGTGCTTC | CACSSYRGAATQCF
TRBJ2-2 | NA | NA | TRBV6-2/TRBV6-3 | TGTGCCAGCGGTTACGGTCTTTTGAACACCGGGGAGCTGTTTTTT | CASGYGLLNTGELFF
TRBJ2-7 | few | NA | TRBV20-1 | TGCAGTGCTAGGGGACATGGGAACTTAGGGCAGTACTTC | CSARGHGNLGQYF
TRBJ2-1 | many | NA | TRBV20-1 | TGCAGTGGGCAGGGGAGATCCTACAATGAGCAGTTCTTC | CSGQGRSYNEQFF
TRBJ2-7 | many | TRBD1 | TRBV27 | TGTGCCACCATCCCGGGACAGGGTGGCGAGCAGTACTTC | CATIPGQGGEQYF
TRBJ1-1 | NA | NA | TRBV29-1 | TGCAGCGTTGAAGGGGCCTCAGTGGGCGGGAACACTGAAGCTTTCTTT | CSVEGASVGGNTEAFF
TRBJ2-7 | many | TRBD2 | TRBV20-1 | TGCAGTGCTCCCCCTAGCGGGAGAGACTACGAGCAGTACTTC | CSAPPSGRDYEQYF
TRBJ2-7 | many | TRBD2 | TRBV4-3 | TGCGCCAGCAGCGTGGGCCTAGCGGGTGATCAGTACTTC | CASSVGLAGDQYF
TRBJ1-4 | many | NA | TRBV29-1 | TGCAGCGTCTCGTGGAGGGCAACTAATGAAAAACTGTTTTTT | CSVSWRATNEKLFF
TRBJ2-1 | many | NA | TRBV2 | TGTGCCAGCAGTGAACGGCCATACAATGAGCAGTTCTTC | CASSERPYNEQFF
TRBJ2-2 | few | TRBD2 | TRBV28 | TGTGCCAGCATTGGGGCTAGCGGGATCGGGAACACCGGGGAGCTGTTTTTT | CASIGASGIGNTGELFF
TRBJ2-5 | many | NA | TRBV20-1 | TGCAGTGCTAGACGAAGCAGAAGGCAGGCCCAACGCCAAGAGACCCAGTACTTC | CSARRSRRQAQRQETQYF
TRBJ2-1 | medium-sized | NA | TRBV2 | TGTGCCAGCCGCCGGGAACCTAGCCTCGGGAATGAGCAGTTCTTC | CASRREPSLGNEQFF
TRBJ2-1 | NA | TRBD1 | TRBV19 | TGTGCCAGTAGTAGGGAAACCGGGACAGGTCGCAATGAGCAGTTCTTC | CASSRETGTGRNEQFF
TRBJ2-3 | many | NA | TRBV10-3 | TGTGCCATCAAAGCCGGCCAGGGGTCGGATACGCAGTATTTT | CAIKAGQGSDTQYF
TRBJ2-1 | NA | TRBD2 | TRBV5-1 | TGCGCCAGCAGCTTGAAAGGAGCGGGAGGTGCGAATGAGCAGTTCTTC | CASSLKGAGGANEQFF
TRBJ2-3 | NA | TRBD2 | TRBV20-1 | TGCAGTGCTAGAGTTCTAGCGGGAGGGAGCACAGATACGCAGTATTTT | CSARVLAGGSTDTQYF
TRBJ2-3 | many | NA | TRBV30 | TGTGCCTGGAGGCCACCGGGATTCACAGATACGCAGTATTTT | CAWRPPGFTDTQYF